This T cell receptor beta chain appears in the sequencing data of a study of blood T cell repertoires in COVID-19. Clones were read by immunoSEQ multiplex PCR, and TCRdb kept only the in-frame ones, dropping some. The sample holds roughly 240,000 clones, roughly 84% seen once. CDR1 is SGHNT and CDR2 is YENEEA in the germline V gene. Trimming took 5 bases from V and 9 from J; bases not matched to a gene: 8. The CDR3 totals 13 residues. Sequencing used peripheral blood. The sequence derives from a middle-aged man who had recovered from COVID-19. The genes are TRBV11-3 and TRBJ2-7; 9 nucleotides line up with TRBD1. CDR3 sequence reads: CASSANRGLGQYF. Written as DNA, the CDR3 is TGTGCCAGCAGCGCAAACAGGGGGCTCGGGCAGTACTTC.